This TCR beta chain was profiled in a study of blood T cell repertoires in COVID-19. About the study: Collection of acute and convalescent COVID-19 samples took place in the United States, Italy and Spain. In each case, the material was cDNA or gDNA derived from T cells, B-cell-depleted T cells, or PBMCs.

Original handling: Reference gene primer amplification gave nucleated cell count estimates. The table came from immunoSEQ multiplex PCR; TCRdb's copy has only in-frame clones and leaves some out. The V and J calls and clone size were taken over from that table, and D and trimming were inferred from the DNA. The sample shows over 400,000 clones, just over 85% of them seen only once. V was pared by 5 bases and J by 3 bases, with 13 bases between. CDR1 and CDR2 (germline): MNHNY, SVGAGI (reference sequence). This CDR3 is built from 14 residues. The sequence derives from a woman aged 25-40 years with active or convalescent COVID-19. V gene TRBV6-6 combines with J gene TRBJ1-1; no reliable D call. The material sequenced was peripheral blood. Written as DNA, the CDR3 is TGTGCCAGCAGTAGAGAGGGAGGTTACACTGAAGCTTTCTTT. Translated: CASSREGGYTEAFF.